Each of the 24 T cell receptor beta chains below was sequenced from the same sample in a study of OX40 agonist ivuxolimab in advanced cancers. Generated by immunoSEQ multiplex PCR, the TCRdb table keeps only in-frame clones and is missing some. The sample has roughly 100,000 clones; approximately 80% are singletons. The source was CD4+ or CD8+ T cells sorted from blood, collected in a trial of the OX40 agonist ivuxolimab. The receptor set was obtained from an adult with an advanced solid tumor such as melanoma, head and neck, liver or kidney cancer.

The rearrangement links TRBV6-5 to TRBJ2-3, with a tentative D call TRBD1 (6 bases). Between the trimmed V and J ends, which lost 2 bases and 10 bases, there was a span of 16 bases. In germline, CDR1 is MNHEY, CDR2 SVGAGI. The CDR3 extends over 14 amino acids. Written as DNA, the CDR3 is TGTGCCAGCAGTTACGGGGACACTAGTCGCGCGCAGTATTTT. Amino acid sequence: CASSYGDTSRAQYF.

V gene TRBV10-1 combines with J gene TRBJ2-5, with 9 bases aligning to TRBD2. Germline lookup yields CDR1 WNHNN and CDR2 SYGVQD (reference sequence). The V and J ends lost 5 bases and 4 bases, in that order; junction bases with no gene match: 5. The CDR3 is 14 residues long. CDR3 DNA: TGCGCCAGCAGTCCGGGACTAGCCACAGAGACCCAGTACTTC. The encoded protein is CASSPGLATETQYF.

This chain connects TRBV28 to TRBJ2-4; no definite D call. Germline assignment: CDR1 MDHEN and CDR2 SYDVKM. V was trimmed by 1 base and J by 4 bases, leaving 8 bases between them. The length of the CDR3 is 14 residues. CDR3 nucleotides: TGTGCCAGCAGTTTATCCCAGCCAAAAAACATTCAGTACTTC. As protein: CASSLSQPKNIQYF.

The chain links TRBV2 to TRBJ2-5; 10 positions agree with TRBD2. The CDR3 is 15 amino acids. V lost 3 bases to trimming and J lost 7 bases; unmatched junction nucleotides: 8. From germline, CDR1 is SNHLY and CDR2 FYNNEI. CDR3 nucleotides: TGTGCCAGCAGTGATCGAGCGGGGGGGCTGGGGACCCAGTACTTC. It is translated as CASSDRAGGLGTQYF.

The chain links TRBV4-1 to TRBJ2-3; 7 nucleotides match TRBD2. V was clipped by 3 bases and J by 0 bases; unmatched bases: 0. The CDR3 is made up of 14 amino acids. CDR1 is MGHRA and CDR2 is YSYEKL in the germline V gene. The CDR3 reads CASSQRESTDTQYF. The CDR3 DNA reads TGCGCCAGCAGCCAGCGGGAGAGCACAGATACGCAGTATTTT.

V usage is TRBV9 and J usage is TRBJ1-4; D gene ambiguous. The V gene lost 0 bases and the J gene lost 5 bases, with 11 bases spanning the gap. CDR1 is SGDLS and CDR2 is YYNGEE in the germline V gene. The CDR3 contains 15 residues. The CDR3 here is CASSVGLGLNEKLFF. CDR3 bases: TGTGCCAGCAGCGTAGGTCTAGGGTTGAATGAAAAACTGTTTTTT.

Here the CDR3 reads CASSLLASYNEQFF. As DNA, the CDR3 is TGCGCCAGCAGCTTACTAGCGAGCTACAATGAGCAGTTCTTC. The rearrangement joins TRBV5-1 to TRBJ2-1, with TRBD2 matching over 7 bases. Trimming cost V 2 bases and J 3 bases; bases outside gene matches: 2. Germline V CDR1 and CDR2: SGHRS, YFSETQ. CDR3 length: 14 residues.

About this clone: Additional DNA sequences in this sample encode the identical CDR3. The CDR3 DNA sequence: TGTGCCAGCAGCTTGCCAGGGGGCGTATCTGGAAACACCATATATTTT. Translated: CASSLPGGVSGNTIYF. The chain recombines TRBV5-4 with TRBJ1-3; 8 positions match TRBD1. Unmatched junction bases numbered 4, after V lost 1 base and J lost 1 base. The CDR3 covers 16 residues. Germline CDR1 and CDR2: SGHNT and YYREEE (reference sequence).

V and J are TRBV6-6 and TRBJ2-2; tentatively, D is TRBD1 (6 bases). The CDR3 is 14 residues long. Germline lookup yields CDR1 MNHNY and CDR2 SVGAGI (reference sequence). The ends were cut back, 7 bases at V and 2 bases at J, with 11 bases in the middle. CDR3 bases: TGTGCCAGCACTGGACAGCCAAACACCGGGGAGCTGTTTTTT. This codes for CASTGQPNTGELFF.

The rearrangement links TRBV19 to TRBJ1-5; TRBD1 is a possible D gene (6 bases). There are 15 residues in the CDR3. V was shortened by 3 bases and J by 0 bases, with 9 bases between the two germline ends. Looked up from germline, CDR1 is LNHDA and CDR2 is SQIVND (reference sequence). The CDR3 DNA reads as TGTGCCAGTAGTATCAGGGGATATAGCAATCAGCCCCAGCATTTT. Amino acids: CASSIRGYSNQPQHF.

This clone was counted a few times. This sample also contains other DNA sequences that code for the same CDR3. The chain is built from TRBV7-2 and TRBJ2-3; TRBD1 or TRBD2 may be the D gene (7 bases each). There are 13 residues in the CDR3. V was shortened by 7 bases and J by 6 bases, with 14 bases between the two germline ends. Germline V CDR1 and CDR2: SGHTA, FQGNSA. Here the CDR3 reads CASTQGGADTQYF. The CDR3 DNA is TGTGCCAGCACCCAGGGGGGGGCCGATACGCAGTATTTT.

The V and J genes are TRBV28 and TRBJ2-1, with a weak D call TRBD2 (5 bases). In germline, CDR1 is MDHEN, CDR2 SYDVKM. The germline V and J ends were trimmed by 1 base and 8 bases, with 12 bases remaining between them. This CDR3 spans 14 amino acids. The CDR3 region has the DNA TGTGCCAGCAGTTTATTGGCTAGCTTTTATGAGCAGTTCTTC. The encoded protein is CASSLLASFYEQFF.

The chain links TRBV9 to TRBJ1-5; D perhaps matches TRBD1 (5 bases). Per germline, CDR1 SGDLS and CDR2 YYNGEE. The ends were cut back, 0 bases at V and 1 base at J, with 14 bases in the middle. The CDR3 spans 17 residues. This CDR3 is CASSVGAGPGSNQPQHF. The CDR3 nucleotides are TGTGCCAGCAGCGTAGGTGCGGGCCCAGGGAGCAATCAGCCCCAGCATTTT.

This clone was detected once. The V call is TRBV28, the J call TRBJ1-2; no definite D call. Germline values: CDR1 MDHEN, CDR2 SYDVKM. The CDR3 length is 11 residues. The germline V and J ends were trimmed by 3 bases and 8 bases, with 7 bases remaining between them. CDR3 nucleotides: TGTGCCAGCAGTTTTAGGCGCGGCTACACCTTC. The encoded protein is CASSFRRGYTF.

J is TRBJ2-1 and V is TRBV2; TRBD2 aligns across 13 bases. The V gene's germline CDR1 is SNHLY and CDR2 FYNNEI. There are 15 residues in the CDR3. The V and J ends lost 8 bases and 15 bases, in that order; junction bases with no gene match: 16. CDR3 amino acids: CASRSQILAGGPRFF. CDR3 DNA: TGTGCCAGCCGCAGTCAAATACTAGCGGGGGGGCCGAGGTTCTTC.

The rearrangement joins TRBV2 to TRBJ2-5, with 9 bases fitting TRBD1. The CDR3 has 14 amino acids. Germline V gene data show CDR1 as SNHLY and CDR2 as FYNNEI. V lost 6 bases and J lost 3; bases outside the gene matches: 5. The CDR3 loop is CASRTGTGKETQYF. The CDR3 region has the DNA TGTGCCAGCAGGACCGGGACAGGGAAAGAGACCCAGTACTTC.

The chain joins TRBV7-8 to TRBJ1-6, with TRBD1 identical over 7 bases. Unmatched junction bases numbered 10, after V lost 5 bases and J lost 9 bases. Germline V gives CDR1 SGHVS, CDR2 FQNEAQ. The CDR3 runs to 15 residues. CDR3 region: CASSAPQGVGSPLHF. The CDR3 coding sequence is TGTGCCAGCAGCGCCCCCCAGGGGGTGGGTTCACCCCTCCACTTT.

The rearrangement uses TRBV10-2 and TRBJ2-1, with 9 bases aligning to TRBD1. Per the germline V gene, CDR1 is WSHSY and CDR2 is SAAADI. Unmatched junction bases numbered 4, after V lost 8 bases and J lost 2 bases. The CDR3 length is 14 residues. Here the CDR3 reads CASRDRDTYNEQFF. The CDR3 region has the DNA TGCGCCAGCCGGGACAGGGATACCTACAATGAGCAGTTCTTC.

The chain employs TRBV4-3 and TRBJ2-7; D is perhaps TRBD1 (6 bases). Germline CDR1 LGHNA, CDR2 YSLEER. With 2 bases removed from V and 4 bases from J, the gap between germline ends came to 9 bases. The CDR3 covers 13 residues. CDR3: CASSQQTGYEQYF. DNA for the CDR3: TGCGCCAGCAGCCAACAAACAGGGTACGAGCAGTACTTC.

This clone was observed many times. This chain connects TRBV19 to TRBJ1-5, with D possibly being TRBD1 (5 bases). V was clipped by 8 bases and J by 0 bases, with 17 bases between them. There are 16 residues in the CDR3. Germline lookup yields CDR1 LNHDA and CDR2 SQIVND (reference sequence). The CDR3 nucleotides read TGTGCCAGTCCGTTAAGTGGGGGGTATAGCAATCAGCCCCAGCATTTT. As protein: CASPLSGGYSNQPQHF.

V and J are TRBV6-5 and TRBJ1-5; D gene unclear. The CDR3 length is 13 residues. Trimming left V 8 bases short and J 5 bases short, with 13 bases between. Looked up from germline, CDR1 is MNHEY and CDR2 is SVGAGI. The CDR3 coding sequence is TGTGCCAGCTGGAACCGGGGTCATCAGCCCCAGCATTTT. Amino acids: CASWNRGHQPQHF.

The chain has TRBV7-2 and TRBJ2-7, with D maybe TRBD2 (5 bases). V dropped 5 bases and J dropped 4 bases, with 12 bases sitting between them. The CDR3 has 13 residues. CDR1 and CDR2 (germline): SGHTA, FQGNSA. The CDR3 nucleotides read TGTGCCAGCAGCCCACGGGGAGTGTACGAGCAGTACTTC. This codes for CASSPRGVYEQYF. Drawing the rest from reference TRBV7-2 and TRBJ2-7, the complete variable domain is GAGVSQSPSNKVTEKGKDVELRCDPISGHTALYWYRQSLGQGLEFLIYFQGNSAPDKSGLPSDRFSAERTGGSVSTLTIQRTQQEDSAVYLCASSPRGVYEQYFGPGTRLTVT.

This sequence joins TRBV6-6 and TRBJ2-3; D is perhaps TRBD2 (5 bases). V was cut by 6 bases and J by 3 bases, with 16 bases left in between. The germline gives CDR1 MNHNY, CDR2 SVGAGI (reference sequence). CDR3 length: 15 residues. CDR3 protein: CASSAGLFRTDTQYF. CDR3 nucleotide sequence: TGTGCCAGCAGCGCCGGACTTTTTCGAACAGATACGCAGTATTTT.

The J gene is TRBJ1-1, the V gene TRBV5-5; tentative D call: TRBD1 (5 bases). The CDR3 spans 14 residues. The germline CDR1 and CDR2 sequences are SGHKS and YYEKEE (reference sequence). V was shortened by 4 bases and J by 0 bases, with 10 bases between the two germline ends. The CDR3, as DNA: TGTGCCAGCAGCCCCAAGACAGTGAACACTGAAGCTTTCTTT. Its protein product is CASSPKTVNTEAFF. Complete variable domain (other parts from reference TRBV5-5 and TRBJ1-1): DAGVTQSPTHLIKTRGQQVTLRCSPISGHKSVSWYQQVLGQGPQFIFQYYEKEERGRGNFPDRFSARQFPNYSSELNVNALLLGDSALYLCASSPKTVNTEAFFGQGTRLTVV.